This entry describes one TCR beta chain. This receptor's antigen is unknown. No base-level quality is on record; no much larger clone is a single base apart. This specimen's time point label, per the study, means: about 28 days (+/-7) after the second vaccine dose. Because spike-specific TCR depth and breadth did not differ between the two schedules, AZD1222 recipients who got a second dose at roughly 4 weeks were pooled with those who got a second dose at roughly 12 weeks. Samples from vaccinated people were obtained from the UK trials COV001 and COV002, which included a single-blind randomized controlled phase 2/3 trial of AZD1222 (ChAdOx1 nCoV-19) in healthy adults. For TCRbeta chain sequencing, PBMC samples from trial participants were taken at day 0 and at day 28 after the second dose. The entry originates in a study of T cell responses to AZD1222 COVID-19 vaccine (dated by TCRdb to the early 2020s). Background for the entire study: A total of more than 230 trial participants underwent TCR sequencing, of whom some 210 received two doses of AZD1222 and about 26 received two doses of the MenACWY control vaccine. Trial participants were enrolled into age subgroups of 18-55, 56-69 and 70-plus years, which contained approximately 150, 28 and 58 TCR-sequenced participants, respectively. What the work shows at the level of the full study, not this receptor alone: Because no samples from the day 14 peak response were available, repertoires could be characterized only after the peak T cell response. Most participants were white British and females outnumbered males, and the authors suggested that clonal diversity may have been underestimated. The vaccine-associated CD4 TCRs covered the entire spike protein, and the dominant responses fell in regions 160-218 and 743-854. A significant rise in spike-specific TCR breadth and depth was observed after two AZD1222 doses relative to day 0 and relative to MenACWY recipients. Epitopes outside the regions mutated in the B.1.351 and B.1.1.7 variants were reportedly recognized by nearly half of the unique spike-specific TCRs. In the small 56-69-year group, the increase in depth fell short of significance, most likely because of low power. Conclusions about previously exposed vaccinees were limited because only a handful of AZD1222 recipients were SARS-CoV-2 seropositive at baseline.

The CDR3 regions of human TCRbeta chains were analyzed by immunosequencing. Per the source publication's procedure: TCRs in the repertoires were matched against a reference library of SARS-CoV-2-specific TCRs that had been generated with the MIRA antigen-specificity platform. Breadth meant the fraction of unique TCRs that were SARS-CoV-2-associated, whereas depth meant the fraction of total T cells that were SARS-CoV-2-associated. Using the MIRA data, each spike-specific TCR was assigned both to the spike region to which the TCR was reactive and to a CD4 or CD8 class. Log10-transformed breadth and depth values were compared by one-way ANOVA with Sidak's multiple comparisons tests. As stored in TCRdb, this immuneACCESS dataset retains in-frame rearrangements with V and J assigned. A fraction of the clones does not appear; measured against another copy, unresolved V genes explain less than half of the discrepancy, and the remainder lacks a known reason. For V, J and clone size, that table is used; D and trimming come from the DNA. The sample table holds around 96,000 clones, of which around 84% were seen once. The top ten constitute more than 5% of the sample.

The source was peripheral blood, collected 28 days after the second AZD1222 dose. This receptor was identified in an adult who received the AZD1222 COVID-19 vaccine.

The DNA sequence reads TGTGCCAGTAGTTCACTGGGACAGGGTAATTCACCCCTCCACTTT. This codes for CASSSLGQGNSPLHF. The chain joins TRBV19 to TRBJ1-6, and 9 junctional nucleotides match TRBD1. In the germline V gene (reference sequence), CDR1 corresponds to LNHDA and CDR2 to SQIVND. From cysteine to phenylalanine, the CDR3 is 15 amino acids long. The only DNA kept is the CDR3, 45 bases in frame from the first base. The germline V and J ends show losses of 5 bases and 6 bases respectively, and no gene match explains 5 bases of the junction.